Listed below are T cell receptor beta chains from one sample, sequenced in a study of CD8+ T cells in alopecia areata. TCRdb keeps only in-frame clones here, not all; method: immunoSEQ multiplex PCR. Among 150,000 or so clones listed, 55% to 65% were seen once. Sequenced: CD4+ T cells sorted from blood. These receptors all stem from a human donor in good health. Both conserved end residues are part of each CDR3. Each record gives: V gene, J gene, clone size, D gene, CDR3 DNA, CDR3 protein. D genes are given only for firm matches. Clone size is shown for a subset of rows, as once, few, many or a class of expanded clone.

v_gene: TRBV19
j_gene: TRBJ2-4
abundance: .
d_gene: .
CDR3nt: TGTGCCAGTAGTATGGGGGGCAGTCTGTACTTC
CDR3aa: CASSMGGSLYF

v_gene: TRBV28
j_gene: TRBJ1-2
abundance: once
d_gene: TRBD1
CDR3nt: TGTGCCAGCAGTCCCCAGGGGCGAGGGGGCGCTGGCTATGGCTACACCTTC
CDR3aa: CASSPQGRGGAGYGYTF

v_gene: TRBV29-1
j_gene: TRBJ1-1
abundance: .
d_gene: TRBD1
CDR3nt: TGCAGCGCCAGGGGGCTGAACACTGAAGCTTTCTTT
CDR3aa: CSARGLNTEAFF

v_gene: TRBV29-1
j_gene: TRBJ2-5
abundance: .
d_gene: TRBD2
CDR3nt: TGCAGCGTAAAGACTAGCGGATGGGAGACCCAGTACTTC
CDR3aa: CSVKTSGWETQYF

v_gene: TRBV15
j_gene: TRBJ1-5
abundance: .
d_gene: .
CDR3nt: TGTGCCACCAGCAGTGGAGGGACCCGCAATCAGCCCCAGCATTTT
CDR3aa: CATSSGGTRNQPQHF

v_gene: TRBV30
j_gene: TRBJ1-2
abundance: .
d_gene: .
CDR3nt: TGTGCCTGGAGTGGGACGGCTAACTATGGCTACACCTTC
CDR3aa: CAWSGTANYGYTF

v_gene: TRBV29-1
j_gene: TRBJ2-3
abundance: .
d_gene: TRBD2
CDR3nt: TGCAGCGTTGGGGGACTAGCTCTCCCAGATACGCAGTATTTT
CDR3aa: CSVGGLALPDTQYF

v_gene: TRBV29-1
j_gene: TRBJ1-4
abundance: .
d_gene: .
CDR3nt: TGCAGCGTATCGGACGGCGGAGGAGAAAAACTGTTTTTT
CDR3aa: CSVSDGGGEKLFF

v_gene: TRBV5-4
j_gene: TRBJ1-1
abundance: .
d_gene: TRBD1
CDR3nt: TGTGCCAGCAGCTCCGAGGACAGGCTGAACACTGAAGCTTTCTTT
CDR3aa: CASSSEDRLNTEAFF

v_gene: TRBV2
j_gene: TRBJ2-3
abundance: few
d_gene: .
CDR3nt: TGTGCCAGCAGTGATGTAACGGGGTCAGATACGCAGTATTTT
CDR3aa: CASSDVTGSDTQYF

v_gene: TRBV11-2
j_gene: TRBJ2-7
abundance: once
d_gene: TRBD2
CDR3nt: TGTGCCAGCAGCCCCAGACTAGCGGGAGTGGTCGGGGAGCAGTACTTC
CDR3aa: CASSPRLAGVVGEQYF

v_gene: TRBV5-1
j_gene: TRBJ2-1
abundance: .
d_gene: .
CDR3nt: TGCGCCAGCAGCTCGGACGCCCAAGAGCAGTTCTTC
CDR3aa: CASSSDAQEQFF

v_gene: TRBV7-2
j_gene: TRBJ1-2
abundance: few
d_gene: .
CDR3nt: TGTGCCAGCAGCTACGGTTATGGACAGTATGGCTACACCTTC
CDR3aa: CASSYGYGQYGYTF

v_gene: TRBV20-1
j_gene: TRBJ2-1
abundance: .
d_gene: .
CDR3nt: TGCAGTGCCGCCGGGGCTAATGAGCAGTTCTTC
CDR3aa: CSAAGANEQFF

v_gene: TRBV27
j_gene: TRBJ1-4
abundance: once
d_gene: .
CDR3nt: TGTGCCAGCAGTAAACCTGGTGGAAGTCTGTTTTTT
CDR3aa: CASSKPGGSLFF

v_gene: TRBV30
j_gene: TRBJ2-2
abundance: .
d_gene: .
CDR3nt: TGTGCCTGGACCGGGAGCGGTACCGGGGAGCTGTTTTTT
CDR3aa: CAWTGSGTGELFF

v_gene: TRBV20-1
j_gene: TRBJ2-3
abundance: .
d_gene: .
CDR3nt: TGCAGTGCTAGAATTGTGGATACGCAGTATTTT
CDR3aa: CSARIVDTQYF

v_gene: TRBV7-2
j_gene: TRBJ2-3
abundance: many
d_gene: TRBD2
CDR3nt: TGTGCCAGCAGCTTACGGCGGGAGACGCAGTATTTT
CDR3aa: CASSLRRETQYF

v_gene: TRBV11-1
j_gene: TRBJ2-1
abundance: .
d_gene: .
CDR3nt: TGTGCCAGCAGTGAGCAGAGGTCCCACAATGAGCAGTTCTTC
CDR3aa: CASSEQRSHNEQFF

v_gene: TRBV6-5
j_gene: TRBJ1-5
abundance: .
d_gene: .
CDR3nt: TGTGCCAGCAGACACGGTGGCTTCTCGGGGGACCCCCAGCATTTT
CDR3aa: CASRHGGFSGDPQHF

v_gene: TRBV7-2
j_gene: TRBJ2-5
abundance: .
d_gene: .
CDR3nt: TGTGCCAGCAGCGACGCAGGGATGGAGACCCAGTACTTC
CDR3aa: CASSDAGMETQYF

v_gene: TRBV7-9
j_gene: TRBJ2-5
abundance: few
d_gene: TRBD2
CDR3nt: TGTGCCAGCAGAGGACTAGCGGGAGGAGAGACCCAGTACTTC
CDR3aa: CASRGLAGGETQYF

v_gene: TRBV29-1
j_gene: TRBJ2-1
abundance: .
d_gene: .
CDR3nt: TGCAGCGTCACAAAAGGAGGGAGTTATGAGCAGTTCTTC
CDR3aa: CSVTKGGSYEQFF

v_gene: TRBV29-1
j_gene: TRBJ1-1
abundance: few
d_gene: .
CDR3nt: TGCAGCGTTGGGACAACCTGGAACACTGAAGCTTTCTTT
CDR3aa: CSVGTTWNTEAFF

v_gene: TRBV7-9
j_gene: TRBJ1-5
abundance: .
d_gene: .
CDR3nt: TGTGCCAGCAGCTGGGATTACCAGCCCCAGCATTTT
CDR3aa: CASSWDYQPQHF

v_gene: TRBV7-7
j_gene: TRBJ2-7
abundance: .
d_gene: TRBD1
CDR3nt: TGTGCTAGCAGCCCGACAGGGTCTCACTACGAGCAGTACTTC
CDR3aa: CASSPTGSHYEQYF

v_gene: TRBV7-2
j_gene: TRBJ2-1
abundance: .
d_gene: TRBD2
CDR3nt: TGTGCCAGCAGCTCTCGGACTAGCTTCTACAATGAGCAGTTCTTC
CDR3aa: CASSSRTSFYNEQFF

v_gene: TRBV7-2
j_gene: TRBJ2-5
abundance: few
d_gene: TRBD2
CDR3nt: TGTGCCAGCAGACGGGGCGGGAGCGACGAGACCCAGTACTTC
CDR3aa: CASRRGGSDETQYF

v_gene: TRBV5-1
j_gene: TRBJ1-1
abundance: .
d_gene: .
CDR3nt: TGCGCCAGCAGCTCCGCGGGGGGCAGGACTGAAGCTTTCTTT
CDR3aa: CASSSAGGRTEAFF

v_gene: TRBV5-4
j_gene: TRBJ2-5
abundance: .
d_gene: TRBD1
CDR3nt: TGTGCCAGCAGACCTCGACAGGGGGTTTCGACCCAGTACTTC
CDR3aa: CASRPRQGVSTQYF

v_gene: TRBV28
j_gene: TRBJ1-5
abundance: few
d_gene: .
CDR3nt: TGTGCCAGCAGTTACTTCGATAGCAATCAGCCCCAGCATTTT
CDR3aa: CASSYFDSNQPQHF

v_gene: TRBV4-2
j_gene: TRBJ1-2
abundance: .
d_gene: .
CDR3nt: TGTGCCAGCAGCCAAGGGGGCTGGTATGGCTACACCTTC
CDR3aa: CASSQGGWYGYTF

v_gene: TRBV2
j_gene: TRBJ1-5
abundance: .
d_gene: TRBD1
CDR3nt: TGTGCCAGCAGCGCAGGGGGCAGCGGCAATCAGCCCCAGCATTTT
CDR3aa: CASSAGGSGNQPQHF

v_gene: TRBV18
j_gene: TRBJ2-3
abundance: .
d_gene: .
CDR3nt: TGTGCCAGCTCACAAGATACGCAGTATTTT
CDR3aa: CASSQDTQYF

v_gene: TRBV7-9
j_gene: TRBJ2-2
abundance: few
d_gene: .
CDR3nt: TGTGCCAGCACCGCGGCCGCGAACACCGGGGAGCTGTTTTTT
CDR3aa: CASTAAANTGELFF

v_gene: TRBV4-1
j_gene: TRBJ2-1
abundance: .
d_gene: TRBD2
CDR3nt: TGCGCCAGCAGCCCCTCCGGACTAGCGGGGGGGTTCTTC
CDR3aa: CASSPSGLAGGFF

v_gene: TRBV2
j_gene: TRBJ1-5
abundance: .
d_gene: .
CDR3nt: TGTGCCAGCAGAGCGTATGGAAATCAGCCCCAGCATTTT
CDR3aa: CASRAYGNQPQHF

v_gene: TRBV5-1
j_gene: TRBJ2-1
abundance: .
d_gene: .
CDR3nt: TGCGCCAGCAGCACACCCCGGAGGAATGAGCAGTTCTTC
CDR3aa: CASSTPRRNEQFF

v_gene: TRBV29-1
j_gene: TRBJ2-7
abundance: few
d_gene: .
CDR3nt: TGCAGCGTTGAAGGGGGCGGCCACCGCGAGCAGTACTTC
CDR3aa: CSVEGGGHREQYF

v_gene: TRBV9
j_gene: TRBJ2-2
abundance: .
d_gene: .
CDR3nt: TGTGCCAGCAGCGTAGCGGAGGGCCCGGCCGGGGAGCTGTTTTTT
CDR3aa: CASSVAEGPAGELFF

v_gene: TRBV5-1
j_gene: TRBJ1-2
abundance: .
d_gene: .
CDR3nt: TGCGCCAGCAGCCGCGAAACAGGGAACTATGGCTACACCTTC
CDR3aa: CASSRETGNYGYTF

v_gene: TRBV29-1
j_gene: TRBJ2-3
abundance: .
d_gene: .
CDR3nt: TGCAGCGTGGACAACGGGGCTACGCAGTATTTT
CDR3aa: CSVDNGATQYF

v_gene: TRBV27
j_gene: TRBJ1-1
abundance: few
d_gene: .
CDR3nt: TGTGCCAGCAGGATGAGCGGGCAGGGGAACACTGAAGCTTTCTTT
CDR3aa: CASRMSGQGNTEAFF